The subject of this entry is one T cell receptor beta chain. Aged 18 to 65, the patients had hyperthyroidism that was newly diagnosed and had lasted under 2 months. Criteria for exclusion of patients were uncontrolled infection, other autoimmune disease, pregnancy or lactation. Amplification of TCR beta CDR3 regions used RNA as the template. RT-PCR in the first round (using the HTBI primer set) targeted the TCR CDR3. MiXCR, run by TCRdb on the multiplex PCR reads, gives a single entry per CDR3 protein. The sample lists 350,000 to 400,000 distinct CDR3 sequences; under 15% were seen once. These data originate in a study of T cells in Graves' hyperthyroidism and ophthalmopathy. Per germline, CDR1 MNHNS and CDR2 SASEGT. The V end was cut by 6 bases, the J end by 4 bases, with 11 bases between. This CDR3 has 13 amino acids.

This TCR was recovered from a woman in her 30s with Graves' hyperthyroidism. The sample taken for sequencing was blood. The genes are TRBV6-1 and TRBJ2-3; D unresolved. The CDR3 nucleotides read TGTGCCAGCAGCCTCTCCGTCGCAGATACGCAGTATTTT. Residues: CASSLSVADTQYF.